The entry below gives a single TCR beta chain sequence along with its context. Antigen: not known. The source of the sample is a study of OX40 agonist ivuxolimab in advanced cancers. Across the study: Every 2 weeks, patients received ivuxolimab intravenously, dosed at 0.01 to 10 mg/kg.

Data came from immunoSEQ multiplex PCR; TCRdb stores just in-frame clones and leaves some out. The table shows 75,000 to 80,000 clones, with around 83% occurring only once. There are 16 residues in the CDR3. The V and J ends lost 1 base and 8 bases respectively, with 20 bases between them. The V gene's germline CDR1 is SGHAT and CDR2 FQNNGV. Study-wide points: More expanded clones were found, on average, in CD8+ than in CD4+ T cells. At 0.1 to 3.0 mg/kg and by week 6, clonal expansion occurred in CD4+ and CD8+ blood T cells.

The V gene is TRBV11-2, the J gene TRBJ1-2; D perhaps matches TRBD1 (5 bases). The sample was CD4+ or CD8+ T cells sorted from blood, taken in a trial of the OX40 agonist ivuxolimab. The origin of this receptor is an adult with an advanced solid tumor such as melanoma, head and neck, liver or kidney cancer. The CDR3 DNA reads TGTGCCAGCAGCTTAGGGGCGGCTGGGGGGTTGGAAGGCTACACCTTC. It translates to CASSLGAAGGLEGYTF.